This TCR beta chain was profiled in a study of beta chain features in type 1 diabetes. General study points: Among patients with Type 1 diabetes, TCRB CDR3s were moderately but significantly shorter in every one of the four CD4+ subsets.

This clone was counted only a few times. Its specificity is not known. Every isolated RNA sample was fully reverse transcribed, so sequencing captured expressed TCRB transcripts. Repertoires were generated with immunoSEQ multiplex PCR, while TCRdb's copy carries only in-frame clones and drops some. The sample yields about 150,000 clones, 13% seen once. This CDR3 comprises 13 residues. In germline, CDR1 is SNHLY, CDR2 FYNNEI. V was clipped by 2 bases and J by 5 bases, with 9 bases between them. The chain uses TRBV2 and TRBJ1-1; D gene ambiguous. Sequences were obtained from central memory CD4+ T cells from blood. The receptor was derived from a man between 18 and 29 years old with type 1 diabetes. The CDR3 DNA reads as TGTGCCAGCAGTGAAAATGTTGAGACTGAAGCTTTCTTT. Amino acid sequence: CASSENVETEAFF.